This entry describes one T cell receptor beta chain. As handled by the study authors: Amplification with reference gene primers provided the estimates of nucleated cell counts. Measured with immunoSEQ multiplex PCR; TCRdb has only the in-frame clones, and not every one. From that table come the V and J calls and clone size; the DNA was used to work out D and trimming. The data contain around 100,000 clones, approximately 91% of them singletons. Deletions cut 9 bases from V and 6 bases from J, with 12 bases between. CDR3 size: 12 residues. The germline V gene has CDR1 LNHDA and CDR2 SQIVND (reference sequence). The data belong to a study of blood T cell repertoires in COVID-19. Study details: Samples came from the United States, Italy and Spain, spanning acute and convalescent COVID-19.

This receptor was obtained from a man aged 50-60 years with active COVID-19. The rearrangement joins TRBV19 to TRBJ1-5; D may be TRBD1 (5 bases). The source material was peripheral blood. This CDR3 is CASSSGGQPQHF. The CDR3 nucleotides read TGTGCCAGCTCCTCCGGGGGTCAGCCCCAGCATTTT.